This TCR beta chain was captured in a study of blood T cell repertoires in COVID-19. Libraries were prepared by immunoSEQ multiplex PCR; TCRdb keeps only in-frame clonotypes and omits some of them. The sample includes 70,000 to 85,000 clones, roughly 80% of them seen just once. Trimming at V came to 8 bases and at J to 0 bases, leaving 11 bases not matched to a gene. The CDR3 runs to 16 residues. Germline assignment: CDR1 SQVTM and CDR2 ANQGSEA. The source of this sequence is a woman aged 80 or older with acute or convalescent COVID-19. The sequencing sample was made of peripheral blood. This sequence joins TRBV29-1 and TRBJ1-4; TRBD1 aligns across 8 bases. The CDR3 DNA follows: TGCAGCACAAGGGACAGGAAGTTTGCAACTAATGAAAAACTGTTTTTT. This encodes CSTRDRKFATNEKLFF.